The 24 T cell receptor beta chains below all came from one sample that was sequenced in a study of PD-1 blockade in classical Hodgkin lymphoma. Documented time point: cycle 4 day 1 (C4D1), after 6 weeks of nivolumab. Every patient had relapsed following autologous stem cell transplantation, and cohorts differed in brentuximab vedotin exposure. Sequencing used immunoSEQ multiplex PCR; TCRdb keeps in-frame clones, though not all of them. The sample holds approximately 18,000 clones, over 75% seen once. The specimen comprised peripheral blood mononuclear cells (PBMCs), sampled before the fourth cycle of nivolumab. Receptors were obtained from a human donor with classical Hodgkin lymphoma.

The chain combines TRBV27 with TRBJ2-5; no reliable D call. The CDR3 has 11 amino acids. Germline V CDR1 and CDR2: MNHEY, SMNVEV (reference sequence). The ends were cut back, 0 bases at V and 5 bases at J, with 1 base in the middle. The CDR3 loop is CASSLSETQYF. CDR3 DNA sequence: TGTGCCAGCAGTTTATCGGAGACCCAGTACTTC.

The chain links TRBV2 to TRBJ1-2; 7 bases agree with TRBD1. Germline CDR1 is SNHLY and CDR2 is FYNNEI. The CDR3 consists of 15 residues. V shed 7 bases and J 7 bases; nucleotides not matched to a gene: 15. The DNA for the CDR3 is TGTGCCAGCACTCTAGGCCAGGGGGTGCGTAGTGGCTACACCTTC. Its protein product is CASTLGQGVRSGYTF.

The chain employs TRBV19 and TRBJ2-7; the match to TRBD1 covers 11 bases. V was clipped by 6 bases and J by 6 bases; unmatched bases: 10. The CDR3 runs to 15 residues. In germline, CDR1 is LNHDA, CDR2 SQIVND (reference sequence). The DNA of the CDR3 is TGTGCCAGTAGCTCACAGGACAGGGGGCGGTTCGAGCAGTACTTC. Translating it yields CASSSQDRGRFEQYF.

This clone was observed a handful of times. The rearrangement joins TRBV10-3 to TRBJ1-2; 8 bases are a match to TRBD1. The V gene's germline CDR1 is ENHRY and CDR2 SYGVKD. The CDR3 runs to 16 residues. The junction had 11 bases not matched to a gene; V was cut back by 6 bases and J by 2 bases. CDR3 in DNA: TGTGCCATCAGAGCCCCGGGTTGGACAGGGAACTATGGCTACACCTTC. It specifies CAIRAPGWTGNYGYTF.

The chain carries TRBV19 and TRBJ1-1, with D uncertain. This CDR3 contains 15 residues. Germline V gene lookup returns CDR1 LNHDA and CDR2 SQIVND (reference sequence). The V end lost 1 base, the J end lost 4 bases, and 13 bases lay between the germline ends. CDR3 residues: CASSIVGAGSTEAFF. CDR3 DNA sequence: TGTGCCAGTAGTATAGTGGGTGCGGGGAGCACTGAAGCTTTCTTT.

The CDR3 sequence: CASSAYREGAQPQHF. The DNA of the CDR3 is TGTGCCAGTAGTGCATACAGGGAGGGGGCCCAGCCCCAGCATTTT. The chain is built from TRBV19 and TRBJ1-5; 7 nucleotides match TRBD1. This CDR3 comprises 15 residues. CDR1 is LNHDA, CDR2 SQIVND, per germline (reference sequence). Losses at the gene ends were 5 bases for V and 7 bases for J; bases not matched to a gene: 11.

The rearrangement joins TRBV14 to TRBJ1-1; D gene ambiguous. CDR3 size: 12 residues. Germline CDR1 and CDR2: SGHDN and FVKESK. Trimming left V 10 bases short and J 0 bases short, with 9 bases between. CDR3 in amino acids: CATKRMNTEAFF. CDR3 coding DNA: TGTGCCACCAAACGGATGAACACTGAAGCTTTCTTT.

The CDR3 region is CASRASTGDLGYTF. The DNA of the CDR3 is TGTGCCAGCAGGGCGTCGACAGGGGATCTTGGCTACACCTTC. V usage is TRBV2 and J usage is TRBJ1-2; 8 bases align to TRBD1. J gave up 7 bases and V 6 bases, and 10 bases lay outside the gene matches. CDR1 SNHLY and CDR2 FYNNEI come from the germline V gene. This CDR3 has 14 amino acids.

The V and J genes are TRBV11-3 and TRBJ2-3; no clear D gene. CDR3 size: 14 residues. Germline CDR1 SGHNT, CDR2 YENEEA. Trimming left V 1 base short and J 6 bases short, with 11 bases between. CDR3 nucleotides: TGTGCCAGCAGCTTAGTGATCCAGACGGATACGCAGTATTTT. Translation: CASSLVIQTDTQYF.

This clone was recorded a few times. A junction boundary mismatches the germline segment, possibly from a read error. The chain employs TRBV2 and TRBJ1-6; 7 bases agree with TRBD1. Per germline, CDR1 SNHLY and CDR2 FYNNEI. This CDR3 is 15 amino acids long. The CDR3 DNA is TGTGCCAGCAGCGTTAGCCAGACAGGGTCCAGTCCCCACCACTTT. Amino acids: CASSVSQTGSSPHHF. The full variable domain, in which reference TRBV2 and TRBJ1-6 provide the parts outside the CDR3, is EPEVTQTPSHQVTQMGQEVILRCVPISNHLYFYWYRQILGQKVEFLVSFYNNEISEKSEIFDDQFSVERPDGSNFTLKIRSTKLEDSAMYFCASSVSQTGSSPHHFGNGTRLTVT.

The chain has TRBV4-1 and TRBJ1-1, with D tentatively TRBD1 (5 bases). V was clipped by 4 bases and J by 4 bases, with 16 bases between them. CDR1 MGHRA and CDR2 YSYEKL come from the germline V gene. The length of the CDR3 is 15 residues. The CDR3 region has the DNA TGCGCCAGCAGCCTCGCAGGAGGGGCGGCCACTGAAGCTTTCTTT. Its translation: CASSLAGGAATEAFF.

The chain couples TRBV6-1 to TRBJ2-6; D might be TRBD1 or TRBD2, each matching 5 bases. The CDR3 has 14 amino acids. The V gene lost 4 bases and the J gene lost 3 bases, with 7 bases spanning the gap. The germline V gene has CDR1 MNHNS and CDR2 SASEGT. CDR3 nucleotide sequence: TGTGCCAGCAGTGTGAGGGGTGGGGCCAACGTCCTGACTTTC. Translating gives CASSVRGGANVLTF.

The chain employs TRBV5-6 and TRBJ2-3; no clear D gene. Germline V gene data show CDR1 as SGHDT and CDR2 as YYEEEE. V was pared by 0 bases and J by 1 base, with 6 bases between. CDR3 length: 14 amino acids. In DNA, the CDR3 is TGTGCCAGCAGCTTGGAGTTGGGCACAGATACGCAGTATTTT. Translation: CASSLELGTDTQYF.

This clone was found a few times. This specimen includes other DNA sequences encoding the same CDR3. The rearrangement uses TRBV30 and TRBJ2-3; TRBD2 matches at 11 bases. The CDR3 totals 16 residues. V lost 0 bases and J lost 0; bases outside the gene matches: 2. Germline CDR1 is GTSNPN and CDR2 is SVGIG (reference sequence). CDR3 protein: CAWSVRTSGSTDTQYF. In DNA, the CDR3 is TGTGCCTGGAGTGTCCGGACTAGCGGGAGCACAGATACGCAGTATTTT.

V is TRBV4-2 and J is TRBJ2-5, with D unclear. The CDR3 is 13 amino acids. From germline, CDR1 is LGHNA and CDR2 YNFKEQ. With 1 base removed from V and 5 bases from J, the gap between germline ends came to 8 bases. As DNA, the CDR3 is TGTGCCAGCAGCCAAGGGCCGTCGGAGACCCAGTACTTC. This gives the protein CASSQGPSETQYF.

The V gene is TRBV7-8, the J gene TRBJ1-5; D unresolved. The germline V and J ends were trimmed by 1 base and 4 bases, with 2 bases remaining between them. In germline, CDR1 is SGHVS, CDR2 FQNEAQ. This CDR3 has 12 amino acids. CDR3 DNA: TGTGCCAGCAGCTTAGTAAATCAGCCCCAGCATTTT. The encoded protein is CASSLVNQPQHF. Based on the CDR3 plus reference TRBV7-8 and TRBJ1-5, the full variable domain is GAGVSQSPRYKVAKRGQDVALRCDPISGHVSLFWYQQALGQGPEFLTYFQNEAQLDKSGLPSDRFFAERPEGSVSTLKIQRTQQEDSAVYLCASSLVNQPQHFGDGTRLSIL.

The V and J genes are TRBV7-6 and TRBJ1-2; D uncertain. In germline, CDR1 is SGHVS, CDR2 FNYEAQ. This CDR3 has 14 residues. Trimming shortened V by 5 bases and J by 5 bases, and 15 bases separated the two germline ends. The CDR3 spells CASSPPDGGYGYTF. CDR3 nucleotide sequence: TGTGCCAGCAGCCCCCCGGACGGAGGTTATGGCTACACCTTC. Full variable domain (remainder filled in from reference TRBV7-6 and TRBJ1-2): GAGVSQSPRYKVTKRGQDVALRCDPISGHVSLYWYRQALGQGPEFLTYFNYEAQQDKSGLPNDRFSAERPEGSISTLTIQRTEQRDSAMYRCASSPPDGGYGYTFGSGTRLTVV.

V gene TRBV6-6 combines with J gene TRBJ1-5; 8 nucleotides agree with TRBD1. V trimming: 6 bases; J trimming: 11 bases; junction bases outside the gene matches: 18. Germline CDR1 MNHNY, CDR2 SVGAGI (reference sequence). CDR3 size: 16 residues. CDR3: CASSTGQGIATLAQHF. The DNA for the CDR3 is TGTGCCAGCAGCACCGGACAGGGTATCGCTACCTTGGCCCAGCATTTT.

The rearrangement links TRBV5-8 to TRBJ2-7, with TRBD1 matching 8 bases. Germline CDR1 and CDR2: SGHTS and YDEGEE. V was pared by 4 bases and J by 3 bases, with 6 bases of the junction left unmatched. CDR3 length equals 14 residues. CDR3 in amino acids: CASSHEQGGYEQYF. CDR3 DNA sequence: TGTGCCAGCAGCCACGAACAGGGGGGCTACGAGCAGTACTTC.

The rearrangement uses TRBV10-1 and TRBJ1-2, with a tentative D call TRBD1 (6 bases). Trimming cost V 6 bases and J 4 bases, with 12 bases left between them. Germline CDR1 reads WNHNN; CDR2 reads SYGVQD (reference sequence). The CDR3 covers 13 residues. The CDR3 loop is CASSQDSIYGYTF. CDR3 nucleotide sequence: TGCGCCAGCAGCCAGGACAGTATCTATGGCTACACCTTC.

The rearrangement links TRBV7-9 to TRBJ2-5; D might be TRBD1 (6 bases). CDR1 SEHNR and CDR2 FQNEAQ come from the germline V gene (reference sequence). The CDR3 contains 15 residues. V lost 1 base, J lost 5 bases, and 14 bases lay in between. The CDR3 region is CASSLGGNRAETQYF. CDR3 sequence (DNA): TGTGCCAGCAGCTTAGGCGGTAACAGGGCGGAGACCCAGTACTTC.

CDR3 in amino acids: CASTEYREDEQYF. Here the CDR3 DNA reads TGTGCCAGCACCGAGTACAGGGAGGACGAGCAGTACTTC. The rearrangement uses TRBV7-9 and TRBJ2-7; TRBD1 or TRBD2 may be the D gene (6 bases each). Deletions cut 7 bases from V and 5 bases from J, with 15 bases between. CDR1 and CDR2 from the germline V gene are SEHNR and FQNEAQ (reference sequence). CDR3 length equals 13 residues.

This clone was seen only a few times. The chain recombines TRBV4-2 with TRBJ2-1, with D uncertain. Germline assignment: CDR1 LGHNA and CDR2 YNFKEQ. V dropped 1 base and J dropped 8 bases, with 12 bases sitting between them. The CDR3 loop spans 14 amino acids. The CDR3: CASSQGSRIDEQFF. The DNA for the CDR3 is TGTGCCAGCAGCCAAGGGAGTAGAATCGATGAGCAGTTCTTC.

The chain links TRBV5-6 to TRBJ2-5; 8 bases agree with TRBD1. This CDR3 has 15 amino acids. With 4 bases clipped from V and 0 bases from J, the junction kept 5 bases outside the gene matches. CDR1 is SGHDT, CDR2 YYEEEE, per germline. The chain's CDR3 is CASSGGQDYQETQYF. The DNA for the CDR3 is TGTGCCAGCAGCGGGGGACAGGACTACCAAGAGACCCAGTACTTC.